What follows describes a single TCR beta chain. Its antigen is undetermined. Germline loops: CDR1 LNHNV, CDR2 YYDKDF (reference sequence). This CDR3 has 16 residues. J lost 8 bases, V lost 3 bases, and 11 bases had no gene match. These data are taken from a study of beta chain features in type 1 diabetes. General study points: TCRB CDR3 length was moderately but significantly reduced in all four CD4+ subsets of Type 1 diabetes patients.

Investigators reverse transcribed all isolated RNA, so they sequenced expressed TCRB transcripts. Data came from immunoSEQ multiplex PCR; TCRdb stores just in-frame clones and leaves some out. The table lists around 140,000 clones, 9% of them singletons. Researchers reported sorting CD4+ naive, central memory, regulatory and stem cell-like memory cells via CD45RO/CCR7/CD25/CD127/CD95/CD27. Sequenced material: central memory CD4+ T cells from blood. This TCR came from a man aged 25-45 years with type 1 diabetes. J is TRBJ1-4 and V is TRBV15, with 8 bases lining up with TRBD1. The CDR3 DNA sequence: TGTGCCACCAGCAGGTCGTCCGGACAGGGCTACGAAAAACTGTTTTTT. It specifies CATSRSSGQGYEKLFF.